This T cell receptor beta chain was sequenced for a study of cytomegalovirus exposure and HLA in healthy donors. Study observations and caveats: CMV serostatus was the sole immune exposure information available.

As for the donors, each was a healthy bone marrow donor. With regard to this clone: The antigen is not known.

Vbeta (60) and Jbeta (13) primers were used in the PCR. Assay used: immunoSEQ multiplex PCR; TCRdb lists only in-frame clones, some missing. The profile covers more than 150,000 clones, with approximately 84% appearing a single time and 1% to 1.5% taken by the ten largest. Germline V gives CDR1 SNHLY, CDR2 FYNNEI. CDR3 length: 16 residues. J lost 4 bases, V lost 4 bases, and 7 bases had no gene match. Sequencing was done on a sample of PBMCs. This clonotype originated in a man aged 50 to 59 in good health and CMV-seropositive. The V gene is TRBV2, the J gene TRBJ1-4; 9 positions agree with TRBD1. The CDR3 region has the DNA TGTGCCAGCAGTGTCGAACAGGGGGCGGGTAATGAAAAACTGTTTTTT. Translating it yields CASSVEQGAGNEKLFF.